This T cell receptor beta chain came from a study of OX40 agonist ivuxolimab in advanced cancers. Whole-study context: As their treatment, patients were administered ivuxolimab, an agonistic anti-OX40 (CD134) antibody. Prior anti-PD-1, anti-PD-L1 or anti-CTLA-4 therapy was allowed; around 43% had some.

Points from the study as a whole: Nonresponders, in some cases, also had low normalized T-cell clonal expansion.

Points on this clone: Its specificity is not known.

Method: immunoSEQ multiplex PCR; TCRdb's copy keeps in-frame clones and lacks some. The sample has tens of thousands of clones; about nine tenths are singletons. Patients were ruled out by autoimmune disease history or systemic immunosuppression. This CDR3 is built from 13 residues. Germline loops: CDR1 SGDLS, CDR2 YYNGEE. Trimming pared 8 bases from V and 2 bases from J, leaving 12 bases between. The TCR was taken from an adult with an advanced solid tumor such as melanoma, head and neck, liver or kidney cancer. The sample was CD4+ or CD8+ T cells sorted from blood, taken in a trial of the OX40 agonist ivuxolimab. The chain has TRBV9 and TRBJ2-3; no clear D. This chain's CDR3 is CASGRKSTDTQYF. The CDR3 DNA follows: TGTGCCAGTGGCAGGAAGTCCACAGATACGCAGTATTTT.